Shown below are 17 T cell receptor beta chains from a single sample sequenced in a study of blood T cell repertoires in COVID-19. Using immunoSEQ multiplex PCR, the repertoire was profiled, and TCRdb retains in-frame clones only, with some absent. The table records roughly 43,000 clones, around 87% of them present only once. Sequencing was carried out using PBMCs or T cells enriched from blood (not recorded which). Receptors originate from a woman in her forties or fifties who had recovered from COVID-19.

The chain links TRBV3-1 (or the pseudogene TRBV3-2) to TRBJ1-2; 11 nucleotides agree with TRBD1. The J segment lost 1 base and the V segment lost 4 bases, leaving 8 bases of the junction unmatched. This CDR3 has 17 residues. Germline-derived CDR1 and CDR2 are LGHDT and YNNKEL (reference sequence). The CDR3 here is CASSPRQGQGGNYGYTF. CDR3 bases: TGTGCCAGCAGCCCCCGACAGGGACAGGGGGGTAACTATGGCTACACCTTC.

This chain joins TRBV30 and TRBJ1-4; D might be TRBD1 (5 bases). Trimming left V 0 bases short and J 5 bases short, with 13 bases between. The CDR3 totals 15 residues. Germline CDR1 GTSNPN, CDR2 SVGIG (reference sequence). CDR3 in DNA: TGTGCCTGGAGTGTGAAGGCGGCAGGGAATGAAAAACTGTTTTTT. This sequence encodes CAWSVKAAGNEKLFF.

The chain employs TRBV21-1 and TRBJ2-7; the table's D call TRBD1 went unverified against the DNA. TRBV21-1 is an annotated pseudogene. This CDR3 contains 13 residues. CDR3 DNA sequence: TGTGCCCGCTGGGGGACATCAACCCACGAGCAGTACTTC. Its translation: CARWGTSTHEQYF.

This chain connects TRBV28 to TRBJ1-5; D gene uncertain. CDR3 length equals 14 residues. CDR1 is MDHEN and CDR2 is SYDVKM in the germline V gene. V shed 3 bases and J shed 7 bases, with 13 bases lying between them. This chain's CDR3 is CASSFPSGGQPQHF. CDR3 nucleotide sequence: TGTGCCAGCAGTTTCCCATCGGGAGGCCAGCCCCAGCATTTT.

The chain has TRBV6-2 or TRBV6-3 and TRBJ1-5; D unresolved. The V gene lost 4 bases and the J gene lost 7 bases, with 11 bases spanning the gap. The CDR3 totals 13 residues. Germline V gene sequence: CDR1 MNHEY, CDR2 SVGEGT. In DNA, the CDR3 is TGTGCCAGCAGTTTTCGCAGCGGCCAGCCCCAGCATTTT. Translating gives CASSFRSGQPQHF.

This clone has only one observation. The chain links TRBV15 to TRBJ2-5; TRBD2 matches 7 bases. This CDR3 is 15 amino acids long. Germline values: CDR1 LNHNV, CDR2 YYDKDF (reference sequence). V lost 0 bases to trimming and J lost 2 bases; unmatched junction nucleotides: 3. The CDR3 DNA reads TGTGCCACCAGCAGAGATGGGGGGGAACAAGAGACCCAGTACTTC. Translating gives CATSRDGGEQETQYF. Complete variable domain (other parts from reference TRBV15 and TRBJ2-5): DAMVIQNPRYQVTQFGKPVTLSCSQTLNHNVMYWYQQKSSQAPKLLFHYYDKDFNNEADTPDNFQSRRPNTSFCFLDIRSPGLGDTAMYLCATSRDGGEQETQYFGPGTRLLVL.

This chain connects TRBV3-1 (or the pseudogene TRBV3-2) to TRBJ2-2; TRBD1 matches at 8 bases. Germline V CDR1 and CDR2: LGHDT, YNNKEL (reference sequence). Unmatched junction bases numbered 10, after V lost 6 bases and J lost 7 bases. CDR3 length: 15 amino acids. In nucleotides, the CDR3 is TGTGCCAGCAGTCGCTTGACAGGGGCAGGCGGGGAGCTGTTTTTT. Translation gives CASSRLTGAGGELFF.

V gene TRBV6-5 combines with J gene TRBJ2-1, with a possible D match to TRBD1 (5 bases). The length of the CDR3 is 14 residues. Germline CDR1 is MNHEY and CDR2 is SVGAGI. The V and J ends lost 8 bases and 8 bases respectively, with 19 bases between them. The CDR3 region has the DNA TGTGCCAGCGCGACGAGGAGTAGGGGCGATGAGCAGTTCTTC. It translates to CASATRSRGDEQFF.

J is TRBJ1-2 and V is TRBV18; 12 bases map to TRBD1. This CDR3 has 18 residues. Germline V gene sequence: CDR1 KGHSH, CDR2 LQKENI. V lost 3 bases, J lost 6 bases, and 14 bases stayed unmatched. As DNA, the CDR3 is TGTGCCAGCTCACCTGCCTCTCAGGGACAGGGGGCCCAGGATGGCTACACCTTC. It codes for CASSPASQGQGAQDGYTF.

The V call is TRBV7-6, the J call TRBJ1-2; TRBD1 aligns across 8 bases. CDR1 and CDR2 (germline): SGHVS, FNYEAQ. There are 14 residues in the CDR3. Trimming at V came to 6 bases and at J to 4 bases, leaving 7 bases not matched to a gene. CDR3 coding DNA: TGTGCCAGCAGACCAGGGGGCGTAGGCTATGGCTACACCTTC. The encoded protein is CASRPGGVGYGYTF.

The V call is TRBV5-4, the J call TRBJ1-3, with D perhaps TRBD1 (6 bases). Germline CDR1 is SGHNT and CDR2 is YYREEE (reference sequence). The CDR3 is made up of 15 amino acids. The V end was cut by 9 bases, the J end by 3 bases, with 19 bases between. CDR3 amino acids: CATRGQGLVGNTIYF. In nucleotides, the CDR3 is TGTGCCACCAGAGGGCAGGGGCTGGTTGGAAACACCATATATTTT.

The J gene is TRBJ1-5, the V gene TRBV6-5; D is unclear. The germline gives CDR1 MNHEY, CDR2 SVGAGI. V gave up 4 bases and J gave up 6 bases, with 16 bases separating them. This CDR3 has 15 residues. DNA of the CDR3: TGTGCCAGCAGTTCCTGGGCGTCCGACGGTCAGCCCCAGCATTTT. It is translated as CASSSWASDGQPQHF.

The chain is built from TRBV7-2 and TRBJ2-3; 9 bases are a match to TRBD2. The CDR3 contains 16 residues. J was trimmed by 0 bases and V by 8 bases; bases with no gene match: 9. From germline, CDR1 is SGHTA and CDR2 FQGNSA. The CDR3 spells CASASGLAGSTDTQYF. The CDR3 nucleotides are TGTGCCAGCGCTAGCGGGCTAGCGGGGAGCACAGATACGCAGTATTTT.

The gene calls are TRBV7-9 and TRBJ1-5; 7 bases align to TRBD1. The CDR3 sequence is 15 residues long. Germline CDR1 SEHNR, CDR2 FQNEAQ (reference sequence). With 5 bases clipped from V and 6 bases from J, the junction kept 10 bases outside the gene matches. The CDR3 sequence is CASSRTGVRIQPQHF. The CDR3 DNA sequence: TGTGCCAGCAGCAGAACAGGGGTTCGGATTCAGCCCCAGCATTTT.

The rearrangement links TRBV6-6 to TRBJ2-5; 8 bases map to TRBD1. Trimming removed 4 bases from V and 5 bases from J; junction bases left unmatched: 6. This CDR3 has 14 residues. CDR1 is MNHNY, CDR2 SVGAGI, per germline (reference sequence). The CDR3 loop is CASSFRQGIETQYF. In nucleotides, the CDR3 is TGTGCCAGCAGTTTCAGACAGGGGATTGAGACCCAGTACTTC.

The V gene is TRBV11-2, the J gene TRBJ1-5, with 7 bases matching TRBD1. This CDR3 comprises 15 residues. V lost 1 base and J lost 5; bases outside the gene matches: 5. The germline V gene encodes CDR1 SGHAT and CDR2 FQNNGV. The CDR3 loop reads CASSLGGDSYQPQHF. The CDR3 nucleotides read TGTGCCAGCAGCTTAGGTGGGGACAGTTATCAGCCCCAGCATTTT.

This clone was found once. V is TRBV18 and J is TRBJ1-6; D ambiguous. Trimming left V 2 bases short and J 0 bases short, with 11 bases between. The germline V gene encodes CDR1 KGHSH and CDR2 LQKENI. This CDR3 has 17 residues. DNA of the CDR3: TGTGCCAGCTCACCAGAGATGGGGAGCTCCTATAATTCACCCCTCCACTTT. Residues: CASSPEMGSSYNSPLHF.